This T cell receptor beta chain was sequenced during a study of low-dose radiotherapy and immunotherapy resistance in tumors. In the study overall: Per fraction, Cohort 2 was given 1 Gy every two weeks, accumulating a total of 13 Gy over 26 weeks. A daily 300 mg dose of oral aspirin was taken by patients for four cycles from cycle 1 day 1.

Time point: before trial treatment. The donors, trial participants, received nivolumab, ipilimumab, aspirin, low-dose cyclophosphamide and low-dose radiotherapy. Enrollment required an advanced solid tumor negative for tumor-infiltrating lymphocytes. This clonotype was seen repeatedly, ten times or more. Alpha- and beta-chain coverage of first-strand cDNA came from TRAV- and TRBV-specific primers. The authors amplified TCRs for 15 to 25 PCR cycles with a constant-region primer and a V-primer adapter. TCRdb re-analysed the reads in MiXCR, keeping a single row per CDR3 protein. The table lists approximately 90,000 distinct CDR3 sequences, 18% of them singletons, with roughly 3% in the top ten. The CDR3 totals 13 residues. Germline CDR1 MNHNS, CDR2 SASEGT. With 6 bases removed from V and 2 bases from J, the gap between germline ends came to 11 bases.

The sequence came from a male donor with prostate cancer. This chain joins TRBV6-1 and TRBJ2-7; perhaps TRBD1 as D (6 bases). Sequenced material: PBMCs, taken before treatment. DNA of the CDR3: TGTGCCAGCAGCCAGACAGGACCCTACGAGCAGTACTTC. Protein: CASSQTGPYEQYF.